Listed here is a single T cell receptor beta chain. Its matching antigen is unknown. The sample originates from a study of blood T cells in healthy people across ages. Study-wide points: PBMC samples, being unsorted, prevented any conclusive comparison of naive and antigen-experienced cells. In the absence of known donor CMV status, changes in expanded clonotypes were possibly confounded.

Alongside a J-beta primer mix, a sample-barcoded 5' primer served in a second PCR lasting roughly 6 to 11 cycles. TCRdb re-derived calls from the 5' RACE reads in MiXCR, one entry per CDR3 protein. The sample includes about 1.8 million distinct CDR3 sequences, around half of them seen just once. Isolated PBMCs totaled at least 6 million in each sample. The amount of total RNA extracted per sample was at least 5.5 micrograms. The receptor was isolated from a woman aged 40 to 50 in good health. Sequenced: blood.

The CDR3 DNA is TGTGCCATCGCCAGGGAGGGAAACTATGGCTACACCTTC. Encoded protein: CAIAREGNYGYTF. This chain uses TRBV7-9 with TRBJ1-2; weak D call: TRBD1 (5 bases). Between the trimmed V and J ends, which lost 10 bases and 2 bases, there was a span of 14 bases. Germline CDR1 is SEHNR and CDR2 is FQNEAQ (reference sequence). This CDR3 region has 13 residues.